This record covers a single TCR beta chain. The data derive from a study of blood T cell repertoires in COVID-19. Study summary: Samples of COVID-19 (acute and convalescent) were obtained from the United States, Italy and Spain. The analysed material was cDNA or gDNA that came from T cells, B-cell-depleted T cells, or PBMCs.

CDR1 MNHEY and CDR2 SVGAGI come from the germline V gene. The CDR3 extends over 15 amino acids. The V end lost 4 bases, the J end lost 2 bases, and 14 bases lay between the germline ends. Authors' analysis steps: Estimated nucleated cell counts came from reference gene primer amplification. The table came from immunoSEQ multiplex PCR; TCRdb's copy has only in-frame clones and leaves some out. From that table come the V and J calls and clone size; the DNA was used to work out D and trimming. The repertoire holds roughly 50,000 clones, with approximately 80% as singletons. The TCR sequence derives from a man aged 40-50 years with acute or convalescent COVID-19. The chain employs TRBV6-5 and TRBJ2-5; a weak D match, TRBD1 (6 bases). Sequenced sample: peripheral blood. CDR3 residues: CASSLQARGQETQYF. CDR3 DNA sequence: TGTGCCAGCAGTTTACAGGCCAGGGGACAAGAGACCCAGTACTTC.